This is a list of T cell receptor beta chains from one sample in a study of regulatory T cells in long-lasting Graves disease. MiXCR was run by TCRdb on the multiplex PCR reads, yielding one entry per CDR3 protein. The sample yields hundreds of thousands of distinct CDR3 sequences, about 32% seen once. Sequences were derived from peripheral blood mononuclear cells (PBMCs), sampled when the disease was refractory, from a patient treated with antithyroid drugs. The origin of the receptors is a female donor with Graves disease. Both conserved end residues are part of each CDR3. D genes are given only for firm matches. Size is stated for part of the rows, as once, few or many counts, or as a class when the clone is expanded.

v_call	clone_size	j_call	d_call	cdr3_nt	cdr3_aa
TRBV12-3/TRBV12-4	many	TRBJ1-2	TRBD1	TGTGCCAGCAGGGGACAGGGGCGTAACTATGGCTACACCTTC	CASRGQGRNYGYTF
TRBV11-2	many	TRBJ2-5	.	TGTGCCAGCAGCCCCAACCCGGGGGGCAGAGAGACCCAGTACTTC	CASSPNPGGRETQYF
TRBV13	.	TRBJ1-3	.	TGTGCCAGCAGCGTCGGACAGCCAGACTCTGGAAACACCATATATTTT	CASSVGQPDSGNTIYF
TRBV5-1	.	TRBJ2-7	.	TGCGCCAGCAGCTGGGCGGCTGGGGGCTACGAGCAGTACTTC	CASSWAAGGYEQYF
TRBV29-1	few	TRBJ1-2	TRBD1	TGCAGCGTTGACTCATCCCGACAGGGGGCGGGAGGCTACACCTTC	CSVDSSRQGAGGYTF
TRBV28	many	TRBJ1-5	.	TGTGCCAGCAGTTTGGGCCACCGAGTCAATCAGCCCCAGCATTTT	CASSLGHRVNQPQHF
TRBV13	.	TRBJ2-5	TRBD1	TGTGCCAGCAGTCACAGGGGGAGGCAAGAGACCCAGTACTTC	CASSHRGRQETQYF
TRBV5-1	few	TRBJ2-7	.	TGCGCCAGCAGCTTGGGGACACCGCCTAACGAGCAGTACTTC	CASSLGTPPNEQYF
TRBV19	.	TRBJ1-5	.	TGTGCCAGTAGTATTGGGGACATACCAAATCAGCCCCAGCATTTT	CASSIGDIPNQPQHF
TRBV12-3/TRBV12-4	.	TRBJ2-5	.	TGTGCCAGCAGCAACAGAGCCCGGGTTGACCAAGAGACCCAGTACTTC	CASSNRARVDQETQYF
TRBV9	.	TRBJ2-7	TRBD2	TGTGCCAGCAGCCAATTAGCGGGAGGCTTCTACGAGCAGTACTTC	CASSQLAGGFYEQYF
TRBV5-6	once	TRBJ1-3	.	TGTGCCAGCAGCCGTCGACCGGAAGGAAACACCATATATTTT	CASSRRPEGNTIYF
TRBV3-1	once	TRBJ1-1	TRBD1	TGTGCCAGCAGCCAACGAGGGACAGGGGGCGGTCGGACTGAAGCTTTCTTT	CASSQRGTGGGRTEAFF
TRBV3-1	.	TRBJ1-1	TRBD1	TGTGCCAGCAGCCCGTGGACAGGGATCAGGAACACTGAAGCTTTCTTT	CASSPWTGIRNTEAFF
TRBV27	many	TRBJ1-5	.	TGTGCCAGCAGTGAGGGGAGAGACAATCAGCCCCAGCATTTT	CASSEGRDNQPQHF
TRBV9	.	TRBJ2-7	.	TGTGCCAGCAGCGTAGTTGGGGTGGGCGGGGAGCAGTACTTC	CASSVVGVGGEQYF
TRBV28	many	TRBJ1-3	.	TGTGCCAGCAGGTTCGACGGGACCTCTGGAAACACCATATATTTT	CASRFDGTSGNTIYF
TRBV5-1	.	TRBJ1-1	TRBD1	TGCGCCAGAGGGGACAGACGGGTCACTGAAGCTTTCTTT	CARGDRRVTEAFF
TRBV7-7	.	TRBJ2-2	TRBD2	TGTGCCAGCAGCTTCACTAGCGGGGACACCGGGGAGCTGTTTTTT	CASSFTSGDTGELFF
TRBV6-1	.	TRBJ1-5	.	TGTGCCAGCAGTGAAGTCGGCAGCCTCAGCAATCAGCCCCAGCATTTT	CASSEVGSLSNQPQHF